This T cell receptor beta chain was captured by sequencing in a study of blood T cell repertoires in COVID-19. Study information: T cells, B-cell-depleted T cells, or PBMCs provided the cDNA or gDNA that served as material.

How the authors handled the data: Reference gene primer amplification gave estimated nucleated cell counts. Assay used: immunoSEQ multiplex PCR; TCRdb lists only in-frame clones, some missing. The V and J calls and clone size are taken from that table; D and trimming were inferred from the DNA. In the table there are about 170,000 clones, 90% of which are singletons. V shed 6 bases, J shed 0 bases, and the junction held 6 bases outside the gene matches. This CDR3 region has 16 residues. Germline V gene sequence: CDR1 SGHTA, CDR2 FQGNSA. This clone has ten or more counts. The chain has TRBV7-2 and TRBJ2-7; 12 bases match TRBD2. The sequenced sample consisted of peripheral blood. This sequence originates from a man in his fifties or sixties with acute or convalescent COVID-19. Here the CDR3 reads CASSPGTSGPSYEQYF. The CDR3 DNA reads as TGTGCCAGCAGTCCCGGGACTAGCGGGCCCTCCTACGAGCAGTACTTC.